These 23 T cell receptor beta chains were sequenced from one sample in a study of blood T cells in healthy people across ages. The use of a sample-barcoded 5' primer and a J-beta primer mix characterized a second PCR of about 7 to 12 cycles. MiXCR was run by TCRdb on the 5' RACE reads, yielding one entry per CDR3 protein. There are some 1,500,000 distinct CDR3 sequences in the sample; 40% to 45% occur only once, and over 3.5% lies in the top ten. Sequenced material: blood. These receptors were obtained from a woman aged 18-35 years in good health.

J is TRBJ1-5 and V is TRBV5-5; tentatively, D is TRBD1 (6 bases). CDR1 is SGHKS and CDR2 is YYEKEE in the germline V gene (reference sequence). V gave up 2 bases and J gave up 4 bases, with 10 bases separating them. This CDR3 contains 14 residues. CDR3 sequence (DNA): TGTGCCAGCAGCTTAATGCAGGGGAATCAGCCCCAGCATTTT. Protein sequence: CASSLMQGNQPQHF.

V and J are TRBV6-5 and TRBJ1-6, with a possible D match to TRBD1 (5 bases). CDR1 MNHEY and CDR2 SVGAGI come from the germline V gene. The CDR3 contains 15 residues. Trimming cost V 5 bases and J 10 bases, with 18 bases left between them. Here the CDR3 reads CASSPDGWGSSPLHF. CDR3 nucleotides: TGTGCCAGCAGTCCCGACGGTTGGGGCTCCTCACCCCTCCACTTT.

This chain uses TRBV2 with TRBJ1-6; TRBD1 matches 9 bases. Germline V lookup: CDR1 SNHLY, CDR2 FYNNEI. The length of the CDR3 is 14 residues. Trimming took 4 bases from V and 9 from J; bases not matched to a gene: 4. The CDR3 spells CASSGTGASSPLHF. CDR3 DNA: TGTGCCAGCAGTGGGACAGGGGCTAGTTCACCCCTCCACTTT. The entire variable domain, with the rest obtained from reference TRBV2 and TRBJ1-6, is as follows: EPEVTQTPSHQVTQMGQEVILRCVPISNHLYFYWYRQILGQKVEFLVSFYNNEISEKSEIFDDQFSVERPDGSNFTLKIRSTKLEDSAMYFCASSGTGASSPLHFGNGTRLTVT.

The J gene is TRBJ2-3, the V gene TRBV12-3 or TRBV12-4; D possibly corresponds to TRBD1 (5 bases). The germline V and J ends were trimmed by 4 bases and 2 bases, with 13 bases remaining between them. The CDR3 covers 15 residues. CDR3 amino acids: CASSSRQPLTDTQYF. CDR3 DNA: TGTGCCAGCAGTTCCCGACAGCCGCTCACAGATACGCAGTATTTT.

Only a few counts were recorded for this clonotype. The chain combines TRBV25-1 with TRBJ2-2; the D gene is possibly TRBD1 (5 bases). Per the germline V gene, CDR1 is MGHDK and CDR2 is SYGVNS. CDR3 length: 14 amino acids. Trimming took off 4 bases at V and 6 bases at J, with 12 bases between the two ends. This CDR3 is CASSGGASPGELFF. The CDR3, as DNA: TGTGCCAGCAGTGGTGGGGCCAGTCCCGGGGAGCTGTTTTTT.

This clonotype came up a few times. The chain couples TRBV7-2 to TRBJ1-4; no clear D gene. This CDR3 has 13 residues. The germline V gene encodes CDR1 SGHTA and CDR2 FQGNSA. V lost 4 bases and J 8 bases, leaving 11 bases between the germline ends. CDR3 residues: CASSSTRSEKLFF. The CDR3 region has the DNA TGTGCCAGCAGCTCCACGCGGAGCGAAAAACTGTTTTTT.

The rearrangement links TRBV7-9 to TRBJ2-1; D call uncertain. V was trimmed by 5 bases and J by 10 bases, leaving 21 bases between them. This CDR3 is built from 15 residues. Per the germline V gene, CDR1 is SEHNR and CDR2 is FQNEAQ (reference sequence). The chain's CDR3 is CASSVNRAPVDEQFF. In DNA form, the CDR3 reads TGTGCCAGCAGCGTCAACCGGGCCCCGGTGGACGAGCAGTTCTTC.

Only a few counts were recorded for this clonotype. DNA for the CDR3: TGTGCCAGCAGTTTCAGCGCGGGGGGGATGGAAGAGACCCAGTACTTC. Translating it yields CASSFSAGGMEETQYF. V usage is TRBV12-3 or TRBV12-4 and J usage is TRBJ2-5; 9 bases align to TRBD2. V dropped 3 bases and J dropped 3; count of bases not matched to a gene: 8. The CDR3 loop spans 16 amino acids.

This sequence joins TRBV12-3 or TRBV12-4 and TRBJ1-1; no definite D call. Trimming cost V 7 bases and J 3 bases, with 12 bases left between them. CDR3 length: 13 residues. CDR3 amino acids: CASNRRGYTEAFF. CDR3 nucleotides: TGTGCCAGCAATAGACGGGGTTACACTGAAGCTTTCTTT.

The rearrangement joins TRBV20-1 to TRBJ2-3; D might be TRBD2 (5 bases). Germline CDR1 DFQATT, CDR2 SNEGSKA (reference sequence). The ends were cut back, 3 bases at V and 4 bases at J, with 17 bases in the middle. The CDR3 contains 15 residues. CDR3 in DNA: TGCAGTGCTAGGCCCAGCGGCAGGCGGGCAGATACGCAGTATTTT. Its translation is CSARPSGRRADTQYF.

The V gene is TRBV25-1, the J gene TRBJ2-7; 8 bases line up with TRBD1. J lost 7 bases, V lost 3 bases, and 5 bases had no gene match. This CDR3 has 13 amino acids. The germline V gene has CDR1 MGHDK and CDR2 SYGVNS. CDR3 amino acids: CASSEDRANEQYF. CDR3 sequence (DNA): TGTGCCAGCAGTGAGGACAGGGCCAATGAGCAGTACTTC.

A few counts support this clonotype. The chain is built from TRBV16 and TRBJ2-5; TRBD1 aligns across 8 bases. The J call is doubtful: the DNA matches TRBJ2-7 better. The CDR3 is made up of 16 amino acids. Germline values: CDR1 KGHSY, CDR2 FQNENV. CDR3 DNA sequence: TGTGCCAGCAGCCAGTCTAGACAGGGGATCACCTACGAGCAGTACTTC. Encoded protein: CASSQSRQGITYEQYF.

This chain links TRBV4-1 with TRBJ2-7, with D tentatively TRBD2 (5 bases). The ends were cut back, 6 bases at V and 6 bases at J, with 21 bases in the middle. The germline V gene encodes CDR1 MGHRA and CDR2 YSYEKL. The CDR3 loop spans 15 amino acids. The CDR3 region is CASRFRDISPTEQYF. In DNA, the CDR3 is TGCGCCAGCAGGTTCCGGGATATATCACCCACCGAGCAGTACTTC.

This chain uses TRBV20-1 with TRBJ1-2, with unresolved D. The germline CDR1 and CDR2 sequences are DFQATT and SNEGSKA (reference sequence). The CDR3 runs 15 residues. V was cut by 6 bases and J by 1 base, with 18 bases left in between. The CDR3, as DNA: TGCAGTGCACACGTCAGGAGCGAAATTAACTATGGCTACACCTTC. It translates to CSAHVRSEINYGYTF.

This clonotype turned up a few times. The chain has TRBV21-1 and TRBJ2-2; the table's D gene call, TRBD2, was not cross checked with the DNA. TRBV21-1 is flagged as a pseudogene. This CDR3 region has 16 residues. The CDR3 DNA reads TGTGCCAGCAGCCCGGGACTACGGAGTCTCACCGGGGAGCTGTTTTTT. Translating it yields CASSPGLRSLTGELFF.

The chain uses TRBV15 and TRBJ1-1; the D is unclear. The CDR3 contains 15 residues. Trimming removed 1 base at V and 1 base at J, with 10 bases between. The germline gives CDR1 LNHNV, CDR2 YYDKDF (reference sequence). CDR3 in DNA: TGTGCCACCAGCAGAGTACCGGCTGGGAACACTGAAGCTTTCTTT. Residues: CATSRVPAGNTEAFF.

As to this clonotype: A read error may produce the germline difference seen at one junction end. V gene TRBV4-1 combines with J gene TRBJ2-1; D not certain. This CDR3 contains 12 residues. Germline lookup yields CDR1 MGHRA and CDR2 YSYEKL. Written as DNA, the CDR3 is TGCGTCAGCAGCCAAGATTTGAATGAGCAGTTCTTC. Translation gives CVSSQDLNEQFF.

The chain carries TRBV6-2 or TRBV6-3 and TRBJ2-1, with 12 bases lining up with TRBD1. Trimming at V came to 1 base and at J to 8 bases, leaving 6 bases not matched to a gene. CDR3 length: 16 amino acids. The germline V gene has CDR1 MNHEY and CDR2 SVGEGT. Here the CDR3 DNA reads TGTGCCAGCAGTTACTGGGGACAGGGGGCGTTCGATGAGCAGTTCTTC. This codes for CASSYWGQGAFDEQFF.

This clonotype was picked up a small number of times. The V call is TRBV5-1, the J call TRBJ2-3; D could derive from TRBD1 or TRBD2 (5 bases each). Germline CDR1 SGHRS, CDR2 YFSETQ. V was shortened by 0 bases and J by 3 bases, with 11 bases between the two germline ends. CDR3 length: 15 residues. CDR3 bases: TGCGCCAGCAGCTTGGACTACGGGACGACAGATACGCAGTATTTT. It yields the protein CASSLDYGTTDTQYF.

This clonotype was seen more than once but under ten times. This chain joins TRBV28 and TRBJ2-1, with D unclear. The V gene lost 2 bases and the J gene lost 6 bases, with 8 bases spanning the gap. The CDR3 length is 13 residues. Germline lookup yields CDR1 MDHEN and CDR2 SYDVKM. Here the CDR3 DNA reads TGTGCCAGCAGTTTACCCGTTCTCAATGAGCAGTTCTTC. Translation: CASSLPVLNEQFF.

The chain employs TRBV20-1 and TRBJ1-5; D is unclear. This CDR3 region has 14 residues. Trimming cost V 1 base and J 0 bases, with 7 bases left between them. Germline CDR1 and CDR2: DFQATT and SNEGSKA (reference sequence). The chain's CDR3 is CSARAGNSNQPQHF. The CDR3 DNA reads TGCAGTGCTAGAGCGGGAAATAGCAATCAGCCCCAGCATTTT.

The J gene is TRBJ1-1, the V gene TRBV5-1, with 8 bases matching TRBD1. CDR3 size: 17 residues. The ends lost 4 bases at V and 1 base at J; junction bases unmatched: 12. Germline V lookup: CDR1 SGHRS, CDR2 YFSETQ. The CDR3 sequence is CASSAPTDRVWNTEAFF. CDR3 sequence (DNA): TGCGCCAGCAGCGCGCCGACGGACAGGGTTTGGAACACTGAAGCTTTCTTT.

This rearrangement joins TRBV4-1 to TRBJ2-1; D is possibly TRBD2 (6 bases). V was trimmed by 1 base and J by 8 bases, leaving 9 bases between them. The germline gives CDR1 MGHRA, CDR2 YSYEKL. The CDR3 runs to 13 residues. The CDR3 DNA reads as TGCGCCAGCAGCCAAGTGAGGAGGGATGAGCAGTTCTTC. Its protein product is CASSQVRRDEQFF.